The subject of this entry is one TCR beta chain. The sample belongs to a study of shared clonotypes between healthy human individuals. Trimming pared 0 bases from V and 1 base from J, leaving 6 bases between. The CDR3 is made up of 14 amino acids. Germline V CDR1 and CDR2: MNHEY, SMNVEV (reference sequence). The DNA input per sorted-subset replicate PCR was 200 ng, corresponding to some 33,000 T cell genomes. Generated by immunoSEQ multiplex PCR, the TCRdb table keeps only in-frame clones and is missing some. This sample carries 2,500,000 or so clones, approximately 93% of them seen once, and the ten largest clones take about 0.34%.

The chain recombines TRBV27 with TRBJ1-1, with D uncertain. The receptor was derived from a man aged 18 to 35 in good health. Some clones in this sample may be carry-over from other donors' samples. Sequenced input: naive CD4+ T cells from PBMCs. As to subset: CD45RA+ positively selected. CDR3 loop: CASSLSRRNTEAFF. The CDR3 coding sequence is TGTGCCAGCAGTTTATCGAGAAGGAACACTGAAGCTTTCTTT.